This TCR beta chain was obtained from a study of CD8 T cells in ankylosing spondylitis. Scientists made TCR beta libraries using quantitative 5'-RACE with molecular barcodes. TCRdb recomputed calls from the 5' RACE reads with MiXCR, one row per CDR3 protein. The sample shows some 85,000 distinct CDR3 sequences, roughly 8.5% of them seen only once. The length of the CDR3 is 16 residues. Per germline, CDR1 DFQATT and CDR2 SNEGSKA (reference sequence). The V end lost 5 bases, the J end lost 7 bases, and 23 bases lay between the germline ends. Findings and limits, study-wide: Blood from ankylosing spondylitis patients appeared to carry a characteristic roughly eight-variant TCR beta motif. The disease-linked clones had a CD8+ phenotype and low blood frequencies. Matched ankylosing spondylitis synovial fluid reportedly showed significant enrichment of disease-linked clones. Some motif variants had been reported before (in reactive arthritis synovial fluid and blood).

The table lists this clonotype with many counts. What it recognizes is unknown. This sequence was found in a male donor with ankylosing spondylitis. The chain joins TRBV20-1 to TRBJ2-2; D unresolved. The sample was blood, either unsorted or a sorted T cell fraction (not recorded which). The CDR3 bases are TGCAGTGCTTCTCCGGGTAGTCGGGCCATAAACGGGGAGCTGTTTTTT. As protein: CSASPGSRAINGELFF.